This T cell receptor beta chain was identified during a study of blood T cell repertoires in COVID-19. Across the study: Some COVID-19 samples were acute and others convalescent; all came from the United States, Italy and Spain. PBMCs, B-cell-depleted T cells, or T cells were the source of the cDNA or gDNA that made up the material.

Authors' analysis steps: From reference gene primer amplification, estimates of nucleated cell counts were derived. The method was immunoSEQ multiplex PCR; TCRdb's version includes in-frame clones alone and lacks a portion of them. The D gene and trimming were derived from the DNA, and the V and J assignments and clone size from that table. The sample records hundreds of thousands of clones, around 88% being singletons. The V and J ends lost 4 bases and 2 bases respectively, with 15 bases between them. Per the germline V gene, CDR1 is SGHRS and CDR2 is YFSETQ. The CDR3 length is 15 residues. The receptor was derived from a woman aged 25 to 39 who had recovered from COVID-19. The chain uses TRBV5-1 and TRBJ2-5; D is possibly TRBD2 (6 bases). The sample comprised peripheral blood. In DNA form, the CDR3 reads TGCGCCAGCAGCCCCGGACCCCGGGGGCAAGAGACCCAGTACTTC. Its translation: CASSPGPRGQETQYF.